This T cell receptor (beta chain) was sequenced in a study of tissue T cells after allogeneic stem cell transplantation. Whole-study results and caveats: Only a limited share of tissue TCRs appeared in blood or spleen. Shared clones across patients were few; motif clustering revealed tissue-specific shared signatures.

As for this clone: The antigen remains undetermined. Gene names are mouse gene names. The DNA ends 1 residue before the CDR3 does, and the rest of the CDR3 is filled in from the germline J gene.

Specified time point: mouse harvest day 14 after allogeneic transplant. Each mouse received 10^7 T-cell-depleted marrow cells plus 10^6 splenic CD5+ T cells by tail vein. The CDR3 spans 14 residues. With V trimmed by 4 bases and J by 3 bases, 1 base remained unmatched. Germline V lookup: CDR1 LGHDT, CDR2 YNNKQL (reference sequence). Profiled with immunoSEQ multiplex PCR; TCRdb holds only in-frame clones, not every one. The sample yields several thousand clones, approximately 47% seen once. The receptor was derived from a female BALB/c mouse given C57BL/6 T cells with graft-versus-host disease after an allogeneic hematopoietic cell transplant. The chain recombines TRBV4 with TRBJ2-1, with TRBD2 identical over 9 bases. The sequenced sample consisted of gut tissue. The CDR3 bases that were read are TGTGCCAGCAGCTTGGACTGGGGCTATGCTGAGCAGTTC. Its translation: CASSLDWGYAEQF. The CDR3 as a whole reads CASSLDWGYAEQFF.